The 12 T cell receptor beta chains below were found in one sample sequenced in a study of regulatory T cells in long-lasting Graves disease. Researchers made TCR beta libraries by using iRepertoire HTBI primers and running Arm-PCR on CDR3 regions. TCRdb itself ran the multiplex PCR reads through MiXCR, one entry per CDR3 protein. The repertoire has roughly 500,000 distinct CDR3 sequences, around 21% of them found once; the top ten carry 7.8%. As for time point: persistent/refractory GD, antithyroid drugs over 5 years with positive TRAb. TCR sequences were obtained from RNA taken from PBMCs. Here the sequenced sample was peripheral blood mononuclear cells (PBMCs), taken when the disease was refractory, from a patient treated with antithyroid drugs. The receptors were gathered from a female donor with Graves disease.

Regarding this clonotype: Mismatch with germline at one junction end may stem from a read error. The chain employs TRBV28 and TRBJ1-5; perhaps TRBD1 as D (5 bases). CDR1 is MDHEN and CDR2 is SYDVKM in the germline V gene. The CDR3 extends over 14 amino acids. The CDR3 DNA reads as TGTGTCAGCAGTTCCCGGGACGTTGATCAGCCCCAGCATTTT. Its translation is CVSSSRDVDQPQHF.

This clonotype showed up just a few times. The chain uses TRBV6-5 and TRBJ1-1; D uncertain. CDR1 and CDR2 from the germline V gene are MNHEY and SVGAGI. The V gene lost 2 bases and the J gene lost 1 base, with 8 bases spanning the gap. The CDR3 is made up of 14 amino acids. The CDR3 protein is CASSYQDGNTEAFF. DNA for the CDR3: TGTGCCAGCAGTTACCAAGACGGGAACACTGAAGCTTTCTTT.

This chain uses TRBV27 with TRBJ2-7, with a possible D match to TRBD1 (6 bases). The V end was cut by 8 bases, the J end by 2 bases, with 19 bases between. Germline lookup yields CDR1 MNHEY and CDR2 SMNVEV (reference sequence). The CDR3 contains 15 residues. The CDR3 reads CASFALTGNAYEQYF. Here the CDR3 DNA reads TGTGCCAGCTTCGCACTAACAGGGAACGCCTACGAGCAGTACTTC.

The rearrangement uses TRBV20-1 and TRBJ2-2; D remains unclear. This CDR3 has 13 amino acids. CDR1 is DFQATT and CDR2 is SNEGSKA in the germline V gene (reference sequence). Between the trimmed V and J ends, which lost 3 bases and 1 base, there was a span of 6 bases. The CDR3 DNA follows: TGCAGTGCTAGTAAGGAGAACACCGGGGAGCTGTTTTTT. Translated, it gives CSASKENTGELFF.

This clonotype was seen many times. The V gene is TRBV10-3, the J gene TRBJ1-1; the D gene is possibly TRBD1 (6 bases). The CDR3 spans 14 residues. Germline CDR1 ENHRY, CDR2 SYGVKD. Trimming pared 11 bases from V and 1 base from J, leaving 17 bases between. CDR3 region: CASEQGKENTEAFF. CDR3 DNA: TGTGCCTCAGAACAGGGTAAGGAGAACACTGAAGCTTTCTTT.

Ten or more counts support this clonotype. This sequence joins TRBV28 and TRBJ1-2; 8 positions match TRBD1. Germline V gene lookup returns CDR1 MDHEN and CDR2 SYDVKM. The CDR3 loop spans 15 amino acids. V shed 3 bases, J shed 8 bases, and the junction held 11 bases outside the gene matches. CDR3 in DNA: TGTGCCAGCAGTTTGTGGGGGGTGACAGGGGACGGCTACACCTTC. Protein sequence: CASSLWGVTGDGYTF.

This clonotype was detected many times. V usage is TRBV7-9 and J usage is TRBJ2-5; D may match TRBD1 or TRBD2 (5 bases each). The CDR3 length is 15 residues. Germline V CDR1 and CDR2: SEHNR, FQNEAQ (reference sequence). V was trimmed by 0 bases and J by 10 bases, leaving 18 bases between them. This chain's CDR3 is CASSLAVTRGGHQYF. CDR3 bases: TGTGCCAGCAGCTTAGCGGTGACTCGGGGCGGTCACCAGTACTTC.

Many counts were recorded for this clonotype. The chain combines TRBV11-3 with TRBJ2-5, with 9 bases aligning to TRBD1. Germline CDR1 reads SGHNT; CDR2 reads YENEEA. The CDR3 is 14 residues long. V lost 5 bases to trimming and J lost 5 bases; unmatched junction nucleotides: 6. Written as DNA, the CDR3 is TGTGCCAGCAGCCCGGGACAGGGCGGGGAGACCCAGTACTTC. Residues: CASSPGQGGETQYF. The complete variable domain, with remaining parts taken from reference TRBV11-3 and TRBJ2-5, reads EAGVVQSPRYKIIEKKQPVAFWCNPISGHNTLYWYLQNLGQGPELLIRYENEEAVDDSQLPKDRFSAERLKGVDSTLKIQPAELGDSAVYLCASSPGQGGETQYFGPGTRLLVL.

The table lists this clonotype with a count of one. The chain employs TRBV3-1 and TRBJ2-1; the D is unclear. The ends were cut back, 0 bases at V and 6 bases at J, with 12 bases in the middle. CDR1 LGHDT and CDR2 YNNKEL come from the germline V gene (reference sequence). CDR3 length: 15 amino acids. CDR3 nucleotides: TGTGCCAGCAGCCAAGATGGGCGATGGGGCAATGAGCAGTTCTTC. Protein sequence: CASSQDGRWGNEQFF.

This clonotype was seen many times. V gene TRBV7-2 combines with J gene TRBJ1-2; 11 bases are shared with TRBD1. Per germline, CDR1 SGHTA and CDR2 FQGNSA. CDR3 length: 15 amino acids. After removal of 1 base from V and 8 bases from J, the junction contained 6 bases not matched to a gene. CDR3 sequence: CASSLVDRGLQGYTF. The CDR3 DNA reads as TGTGCCAGCAGCTTAGTGGACAGGGGGCTTCAAGGCTACACCTTC.

There are many counts of this clonotype. The chain is built from TRBV28 and TRBJ2-7; 7 bases agree with TRBD2. The germline CDR1 and CDR2 sequences are MDHEN and SYDVKM. The CDR3 loop spans 15 amino acids. The J segment lost 3 bases and the V segment lost 2 bases, leaving 7 bases of the junction unmatched. CDR3 in amino acids: CASSLMGGPLYEQYF. The CDR3 DNA reads TGTGCCAGCAGTTTAATGGGAGGGCCTCTCTACGAGCAGTACTTC.

This clonotype was detected a few times. One end of the junction varies from germline; a read error may be responsible. This rearrangement joins TRBV19 to TRBJ1-5; D unresolved. Germline V gene data show CDR1 as LNHDA and CDR2 as SQIVND (reference sequence). The CDR3 has 12 amino acids. CDR3 sequence reads: CASSFPNRPQHF. DNA for the CDR3: TGTGCCAGTAGTTTTCCCAATCGGCCCCAGCATTTT. The variable domain in full, completed from reference TRBV19 and TRBJ1-5, reads DGGITQSPKYLFRKEGQNVTLSCEQNLNHDAMYWYRQDPGQGLRLIYYSQIVNDFQKGDIAEGYSVSREKKESFPLTVTSAQKNPTAFYLCASSFPNRPQHFGDGTRLSIL.